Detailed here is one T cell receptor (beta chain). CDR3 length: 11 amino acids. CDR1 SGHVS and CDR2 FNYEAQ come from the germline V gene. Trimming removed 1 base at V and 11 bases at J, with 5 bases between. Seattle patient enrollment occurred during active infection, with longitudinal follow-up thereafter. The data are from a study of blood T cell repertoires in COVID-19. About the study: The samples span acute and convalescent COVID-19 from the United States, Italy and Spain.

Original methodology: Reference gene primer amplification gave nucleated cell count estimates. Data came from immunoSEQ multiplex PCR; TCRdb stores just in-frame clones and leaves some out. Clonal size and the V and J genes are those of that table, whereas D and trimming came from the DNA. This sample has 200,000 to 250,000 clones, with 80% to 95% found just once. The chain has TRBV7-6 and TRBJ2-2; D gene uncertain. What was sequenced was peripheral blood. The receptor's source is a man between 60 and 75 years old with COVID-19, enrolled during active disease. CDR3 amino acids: CASSLGAELFF. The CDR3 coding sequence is TGTGCCAGCAGCTTAGGGGCCGAGCTGTTTTTT.